This T cell receptor beta chain derives from a study of CD8 T cells in Susac syndrome. Findings and caveats of the study: TCR sequencing and HLA analysis covered a relatively small number of individuals.

RNA, at about 0.5 to 1 ug, was reverse transcribed with random hexamers. TCRdb analysed the immunoSEQ multiplex PCR reads with MiXCR anew, one entry per CDR3 protein. This sample carries 150,000 to 200,000 distinct CDR3 sequences, approximately 94% of them seen once, and the ten largest clones take around 0.093%. TCR beta sequences were obtained from blood CD8+ and CD4+ T cells. The CDR3 totals 14 residues. From germline, CDR1 is SQVTM and CDR2 ANQGSEA. V was clipped by 6 bases and J by 1 base; unmatched bases: 7. Remarks on this clonotype: Antigen: not known.

The TCR was taken from a human donor with multiple sclerosis. Sequenced: CD4+ T cells from PBMCs. The chain combines TRBV29-1 with TRBJ2-3, with 7 bases matching TRBD2. CDR3 bases: TGCAGCGTCACGACTAGCCTGGGCACAGATACGCAGTATTTT. This encodes CSVTTSLGTDTQYF.